What follows are 27 T cell receptor beta chains derived from one specimen sequenced in a study of OX40 agonist ivuxolimab in advanced cancers. The table came from immunoSEQ multiplex PCR; TCRdb's copy has only in-frame clones and leaves some out. The repertoire has about 49,000 clones, more than 85% of them found once; the top ten carry roughly 54%. Material: CD4+ or CD8+ T cells sorted from blood, obtained in a trial of the OX40 agonist ivuxolimab. These receptors all come from an adult with an advanced solid tumor such as melanoma, head and neck, liver or kidney cancer.

This clone was detected only once. This chain connects TRBV14 to TRBJ2-7; 8 bases match TRBD1. Germline assignment: CDR1 SGHDN and CDR2 FVKESK. J was trimmed by 3 bases and V by 4 bases; bases with no gene match: 5. CDR3 length: 14 residues. The CDR3 DNA reads as TGTGCCAGCAGCCTTCGGACAGGGTTCTACGAGCAGTACTTC. This encodes CASSLRTGFYEQYF.

This rearrangement joins TRBV28 to TRBJ1-2; 7 positions match TRBD1. CDR3 length: 14 amino acids. Germline assignment: CDR1 MDHEN and CDR2 SYDVKM. V trimming: 5 bases; J trimming: 5 bases; junction bases outside the gene matches: 8. The CDR3 region is CASSTTGRGYGYTF. As DNA, the CDR3 is TGTGCCAGCAGTACGACAGGGAGAGGGTATGGCTACACCTTC.

The chain joins TRBV14 to TRBJ2-2; TRBD2 matches at 10 bases. Germline V gene sequence: CDR1 SGHDN, CDR2 FVKESK. The CDR3 extends over 19 amino acids. The V segment lost 0 bases and the J segment 6 bases; nucleotides outside the gene matches: 13. This CDR3 reads CASSQDLPSGGPRPGELFF. The DNA of the CDR3 is TGTGCCAGCAGCCAAGACTTGCCTAGCGGGGGCCCCCGCCCCGGGGAGCTGTTTTTT.

This sequence joins TRBV27 and TRBJ2-7; 7 bases fit TRBD1. Germline CDR1 MNHEY, CDR2 SMNVEV (reference sequence). This CDR3 spans 14 amino acids. After removal of 3 bases from V and 3 bases from J, the junction contained 5 bases not matched to a gene. This CDR3 is CASSLFGQDYEQYF. The CDR3 region has the DNA TGTGCCAGCAGTTTGTTTGGACAGGACTACGAGCAGTACTTC.

V gene TRBV5-4 combines with J gene TRBJ1-2; TRBD1 is a possible D gene (6 bases). Trimming stripped 4 bases from V and 4 bases from J, with 20 bases between. This CDR3 spans 16 amino acids. Germline V gene data show CDR1 as SGHNT and CDR2 as YYREEE (reference sequence). The CDR3 DNA is TGTGCCAGCAGCAAAGAGCCGGGGGCGGGTTTCTATGGCTACACCTTC. Translation: CASSKEPGAGFYGYTF. Based on the CDR3 plus reference TRBV5-4 and TRBJ1-2, the full variable domain is ETGVTQSPTHLIKTRGQQVTLRCSSQSGHNTVSWYQQALGQGPQFIFQYYREEENGRGNFPPRFSGLQFPNYSSELNVNALELDDSALYLCASSKEPGAGFYGYTFGSGTRLTVV.

CDR3 nucleotide sequence: TGTGCCAGCCTAGTCCGTGAGATAACCTACGAGCAGTACTTC. Translating gives CASLVREITYEQYF. This rearrangement joins TRBV21-1 to TRBJ2-7; the D call of TRBD2 is as the table states it, not checked on the DNA. TRBV21-1 is a pseudogene locus. The CDR3 consists of 14 residues.

J is TRBJ1-1 and V is TRBV5-6; D is unresolved. V dropped 6 bases and J dropped 1 base, with 13 bases sitting between them. Per the germline V gene, CDR1 is SGHDT and CDR2 is YYEEEE. This CDR3 spans 14 amino acids. CDR3 amino acids: CASTLWGSNTEAFF. The CDR3 DNA reads as TGTGCCAGCACCCTGTGGGGTTCGAACACTGAAGCTTTCTTT.

This sequence joins TRBV5-1 and TRBJ1-2, with D perhaps TRBD1 (6 bases). Trimming stripped 4 bases from V and 7 bases from J, with 11 bases between. This CDR3 comprises 12 residues. Germline V gene lookup returns CDR1 SGHRS and CDR2 YFSETQ. The CDR3 reads CASSGNRVGYTF. CDR3 bases: TGCGCCAGCAGCGGTAACAGGGTTGGCTACACCTTC.

The CDR3 is CAIETSGHEQFF. As DNA, the CDR3 is TGTGCCATCGAGACTAGCGGCCATGAGCAGTTCTTC. The chain uses TRBV10-3 and TRBJ2-1; 9 positions agree with TRBD2. The length of the CDR3 is 12 residues. Germline values: CDR1 ENHRY, CDR2 SYGVKD. The V segment lost 8 bases and the J segment 8 bases; nucleotides outside the gene matches: 4.

This chain connects TRBV19 to TRBJ2-4, with D maybe TRBD2 (5 bases). The germline V gene encodes CDR1 LNHDA and CDR2 SQIVND (reference sequence). V was clipped by 7 bases and J by 0 bases, with 10 bases between them. CDR3 length: 14 residues. CDR3 in amino acids: CASMEAGAKNIQYF. The DNA of the CDR3 is TGTGCCAGTATGGAGGCGGGAGCCAAAAACATTCAGTACTTC.

CDR3 region: CASSVVGVSGELFF. For the CDR3, the DNA is TGTGCCAGCAGCGTAGTAGGAGTTTCCGGGGAGCTGTTTTTT. The chain joins TRBV9 to TRBJ2-2, with D unclear. Trimming pared 0 bases from V and 6 bases from J, leaving 9 bases between. The germline gives CDR1 SGDLS, CDR2 YYNGEE. CDR3 length equals 14 residues.

CDR3 sequence reads: CAWSKGVGEKLFF. CDR3 nucleotides: TGTGCCTGGAGTAAAGGGGTCGGTGAAAAACTGTTTTTT. The chain has TRBV30 and TRBJ1-4; D is possibly TRBD1 (5 bases). Per germline, CDR1 GTSNPN and CDR2 SVGIG (reference sequence). The CDR3 runs to 13 residues. The V end lost 2 bases, the J end lost 7 bases, and 11 bases lay between the germline ends.

The chain recombines TRBV10-3 with TRBJ2-5; 10 positions match TRBD2. Trimming cost V 6 bases and J 2 bases; bases outside gene matches: 9. CDR3 length equals 16 residues. The germline V gene encodes CDR1 ENHRY and CDR2 SYGVKD. CDR3 loop: CAISAGGAGGQETQYF. DNA of the CDR3: TGTGCCATCAGCGCCGGGGGAGCGGGGGGGCAAGAGACCCAGTACTTC.

The chain joins TRBV18 to TRBJ2-3; D may be TRBD1 (7 bases). The CDR3 consists of 14 residues. V gave up 8 bases and J gave up 1 base, with 13 bases separating them. Germline V CDR1 and CDR2: KGHSH, LQKENI. The CDR3 DNA reads as TGTGCCAGCATTCAGGGGGGCCGCACAGATACGCAGTATTTT. Protein product: CASIQGGRTDTQYF. Full variable domain (remainder filled in from reference TRBV18 and TRBJ2-3): NAGVMQNPRHLVRRRGQEARLRCSPMKGHSHVYWYRQLPEEGLKFMVYLQKENIIDESGMPKERFSAEFPKEGPSILRIQQVVRGDSAAYFCASIQGGRTDTQYFGPGTRLTVL.

The V call is TRBV29-1, the J call TRBJ2-3; D might be TRBD1 or TRBD2, each matching 5 bases. The V gene lost 4 bases and the J gene lost 2 bases, with 22 bases spanning the gap. Germline V CDR1 and CDR2: SQVTM, ANQGSEA. The CDR3 loop spans 17 amino acids. This chain's CDR3 is CSVGRGARVRATDTQYF. CDR3 DNA sequence: TGCAGCGTTGGAAGAGGAGCCAGGGTGAGGGCCACAGATACGCAGTATTTT.

A single count supports this clone. The chain links TRBV30 to TRBJ2-7; 7 nucleotides agree with TRBD2. CDR1 and CDR2 from the germline V gene are GTSNPN and SVGIG (reference sequence). The CDR3 sequence is 14 residues long. The V and J ends lost 0 bases and 5 bases, in that order; junction bases with no gene match: 7. The CDR3 here is CAWSVASGADEQYF. CDR3 nucleotides: TGTGCCTGGAGTGTGGCTAGCGGTGCGGACGAGCAGTACTTC.

This clone has more than one count but fewer than ten. The chain employs TRBV9 and TRBJ2-1, with D perhaps given as TRBD1 or TRBD2 (6 bases each). With 3 bases removed from V and 7 bases from J, the gap between germline ends came to 20 bases. The CDR3 is 16 residues long. Per the germline V gene, CDR1 is SGDLS and CDR2 is YYNGEE. The CDR3 region is CASSGRTTRDTNEQFF. The CDR3 DNA follows: TGTGCCAGCAGCGGACGGACTACGCGGGACACGAATGAGCAGTTCTTC. Full variable domain (outside the CDR3, taken from reference TRBV9 and TRBJ2-1): DSGVTQTPKHLITATGQRVTLRCSPRSGDLSVYWYQQSLDQGLQFLIQYYNGEERAKGNILERFSAQQFPDLHSELNLSSLELGDSALYFCASSGRTTRDTNEQFFGPGTRLTVL.

This clone was counted a single time. In nucleotides, the CDR3 is TGTGCCAGCAGGGGGGACAGGACTGGCTACACCTTC. Translating it yields CASRGDRTGYTF. V usage is TRBV6-6 and J usage is TRBJ1-2; 8 bases map to TRBD1. The CDR3 covers 12 residues. Trimming removed 6 bases from V and 7 bases from J; junction bases left unmatched: 4. Germline CDR1 and CDR2: MNHNY and SVGAGI (reference sequence).

The J gene is TRBJ2-7, the V gene TRBV27; possibly TRBD2 for D (5 bases). The CDR3 length is 13 residues. The V end lost 6 bases, the J end lost 3 bases, and 12 bases lay between the germline ends. Germline V gene lookup returns CDR1 MNHEY and CDR2 SMNVEV (reference sequence). This CDR3 is CASRAGGRYEQYF. The CDR3 DNA reads as TGTGCCAGCAGGGCCGGCGGGCGCTACGAGCAGTACTTC.

The V call is TRBV7-8, the J call TRBJ2-5, with a tentative D call TRBD1 (5 bases). This CDR3 comprises 14 residues. The germline gives CDR1 SGHVS, CDR2 FQNEAQ. V shed 1 base and J shed 4 bases, with 10 bases lying between them. This CDR3 is CASSLGVTGETQYF. CDR3 coding DNA: TGTGCCAGCAGCTTAGGGGTTACAGGAGAGACCCAGTACTTC.

The V gene is TRBV7-2, the J gene TRBJ1-2; D not certain. CDR3 length: 16 amino acids. Trimming removed 5 bases at V and 4 bases at J, with 20 bases between. From germline, CDR1 is SGHTA and CDR2 FQGNSA. The CDR3 is CASSPRRGGSGYGYTF. The CDR3, as DNA: TGTGCCAGCAGCCCAAGACGGGGAGGTAGTGGCTATGGCTACACCTTC.

This chain links TRBV27 with TRBJ2-1; tentatively, D is TRBD1 (7 bases). The CDR3 is 14 residues long. V lost 2 bases and J lost 9, with 14 bases in between. Germline CDR1 and CDR2: MNHEY and SMNVEV (reference sequence). The CDR3 spells CASSLRQGGSEQFF. The CDR3 bases are TGTGCCAGCAGTTTAAGGCAGGGGGGTAGTGAGCAGTTCTTC.

The gene calls are TRBV7-8 and TRBJ1-3; 8 bases agree with TRBD1. Per the germline V gene, CDR1 is SGHVS and CDR2 is FQNEAQ. The CDR3 loop spans 16 amino acids. With V trimmed by 0 bases and J by 4 bases, 5 bases remained unmatched. CDR3 residues: CASSLAQGARGNTIYF. The CDR3 region has the DNA TGTGCCAGCAGCTTAGCGCAGGGGGCGCGGGGAAACACCATATATTTT. The full variable domain, with the rest looked up from reference TRBV7-8 and TRBJ1-3, is GAGVSQSPRYKVAKRGQDVALRCDPISGHVSLFWYQQALGQGPEFLTYFQNEAQLDKSGLPSDRFFAERPEGSVSTLKIQRTQQEDSAVYLCASSLAQGARGNTIYFGEGSWLTVV.

CDR3 loop: CSVDRVGEQYF. In DNA form, the CDR3 reads TGCAGCGTTGACAGGGTAGGCGAGCAGTACTTC. The J gene is TRBJ2-7, the V gene TRBV29-1; D is possibly TRBD1 (5 bases). Trimming took 3 bases from V and 6 from J, leaving 9 bases between them. Germline CDR1 is SQVTM and CDR2 is ANQGSEA. The CDR3 runs to 11 residues.

The chain employs TRBV5-4 and TRBJ2-2; D gene uncertain. The V end was cut by 0 bases, the J end by 8 bases, with 11 bases between. The CDR3 is 14 amino acids. Germline V gene lookup returns CDR1 SGHNT and CDR2 YYREEE (reference sequence). The CDR3 sequence: CASSLDLAVGELFF. DNA for the CDR3: TGTGCCAGCAGCTTGGACCTGGCGGTAGGGGAGCTGTTTTTT.

This clone was observed a handful of times. The chain couples TRBV6-4 to TRBJ2-3; TRBD2 is a possible D gene (6 bases). Germline V lookup: CDR1 MRHNA, CDR2 SNTAGT. V dropped 3 bases and J dropped 6 bases, with 16 bases sitting between them. The CDR3 totals 15 residues. CDR3 sequence reads: CASSEGISGVDTQYF. The CDR3 bases are TGTGCCAGCAGTGAAGGTATATCGGGGGTGGATACGCAGTATTTT.

The chain links TRBV5-1 to TRBJ2-1, with D possibly being TRBD2 (5 bases). CDR3 length: 16 residues. V lost 4 bases, J lost 1 base, and 15 bases lay in between. Germline CDR1 is SGHRS and CDR2 is YFSETQ. The CDR3 bases are TGCGCCAGCAGCCAGGCCCCTACGGGGTCCTACAATGAGCAGTTCTTC. Translation gives CASSQAPTGSYNEQFF.